This TCR beta chain was documented in a study of cytomegalovirus exposure and HLA in healthy donors (dated by TCRdb to 2015 to 2018). Background for the entire study: According to a later analysis, one platform produced both the roughly 130 validation repertoires and the approximately 670 repertoires of the first cohort. The study aimed to test whether cataloging public T cell receptors could reveal signatures of past pathogen exposure. Besides the first cohort of under 700 subjects, a separate validation cohort made up of about 120 different subjects was used. The study combined high-throughput TCR immunosequencing, statistical association of individual TCRs with disease status, and machine learning to predict cytomegalovirus infection status.

Beyond this particular receptor, the publication reports: The validation cohort had no HLA typing available for a later analysis, so co-occurrence within that cohort was assessed over all 130 or so repertoires. Subsequent analysis determined that TCRs grouped into clusters in the first cohort also showed a tendency toward co-occurrence across the 120 or so validation repertoires, and 85% to 95% of cluster scores exceeded 0. The classifier was reported to diagnose cytomegalovirus status with high specificity and sensitivity in both the original cohort and the validation cohort. A few of the identified cytomegalovirus-associated TCR beta chains were confirmed in vitro to be specific for cytomegalovirus antigens. While some public TCRs were present in many individuals, most TCR sequences turned up only very rarely across donors. A total of 150 or so TCR beta chains were listed by the study as associated with cytomegalovirus. It was suggested by the authors that the approach could potentially be generalized to other disease states and immunological phenotypes.

The library was generated by the immunoSEQ multiplex PCR assay. In the paper's pipeline: A statistical classification framework was developed to diagnose cytomegalovirus status using the catalog of TCR beta chain sequences. TCRdb re-hosts the immuneACCESS table, in-frame sequences only. Its copies lack some clones; in the studies checked, an unresolved V gene accounts for under half of them, and the cause for the rest is not known. V and J calls and clone size follow that table, whereas D and trimming were derived from the DNA. This sample lists over 150,000 clones; roughly 95% were detected once. The leading ten clones occupy 0.89% of the sample. The donors belonged to the validation cohort of around 110 subjects, which was separate from the roughly 670-subject first cohort. Concerning this clone: Its antigen is currently not known. Base qualities are missing; no much larger clone stands one base away.

The sequencing input was PBMCs. The receptor was derived from a woman aged 18 to 35 in good health and CMV-seronegative.

The CDR3 protein: CASSPTSGIYNEQFF. The DNA sequence follows: TGTGCCAGCAGCCCGACTAGCGGAATATACAATGAGCAGTTCTTC. The V and J genes are TRBV14 and TRBJ2-1; 9 of the junction bases match TRBD2. In the germline V gene, CDR1 corresponds to SGHDN and CDR2 to FVKESK. V ends up 4 bases short and J 4 bases short, with an unmatched junction base count of 5. Counted from cysteine to phenylalanine, this CDR3 has 15 amino acids. Only the CDR3 region is kept as DNA, spanning 45 bases read in frame from base 1.